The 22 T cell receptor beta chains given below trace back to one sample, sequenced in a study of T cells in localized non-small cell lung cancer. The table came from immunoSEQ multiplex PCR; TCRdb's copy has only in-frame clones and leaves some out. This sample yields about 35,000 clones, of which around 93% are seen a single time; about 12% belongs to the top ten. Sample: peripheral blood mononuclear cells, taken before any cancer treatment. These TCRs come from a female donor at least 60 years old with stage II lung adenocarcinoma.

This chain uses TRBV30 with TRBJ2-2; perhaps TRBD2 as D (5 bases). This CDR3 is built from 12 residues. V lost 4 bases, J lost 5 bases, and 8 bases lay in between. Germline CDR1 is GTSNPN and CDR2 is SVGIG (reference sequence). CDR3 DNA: TGTGCCTGGAATGGGGAGACCGGGGAGCTGTTTTTT. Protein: CAWNGETGELFF. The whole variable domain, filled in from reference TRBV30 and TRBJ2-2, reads SQTIHQWPATLVQPVGSPLSLECTVEGTSNPNLYWYRQAAGRGLQLLFYSVGIGQISSEVPQNLSASRPQDRQFILSSKKLLLSDSGFYLCAWNGETGELFFGEGSRLTVL.

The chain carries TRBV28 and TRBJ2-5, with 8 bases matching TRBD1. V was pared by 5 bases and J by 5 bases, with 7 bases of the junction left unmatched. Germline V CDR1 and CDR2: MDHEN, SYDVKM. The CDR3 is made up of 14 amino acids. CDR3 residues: CASSQTGAAETQYF. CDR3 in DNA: TGTGCCAGCAGTCAGACAGGGGCAGCGGAGACCCAGTACTTC.

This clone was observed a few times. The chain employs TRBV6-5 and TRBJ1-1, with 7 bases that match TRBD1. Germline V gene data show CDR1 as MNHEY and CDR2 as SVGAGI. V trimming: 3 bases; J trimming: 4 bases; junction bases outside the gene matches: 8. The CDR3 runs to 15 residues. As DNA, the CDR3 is TGTGCCAGCAGTTATAGCCCGGCAGGGGGCACTGAAGCTTTCTTT. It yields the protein CASSYSPAGGTEAFF.

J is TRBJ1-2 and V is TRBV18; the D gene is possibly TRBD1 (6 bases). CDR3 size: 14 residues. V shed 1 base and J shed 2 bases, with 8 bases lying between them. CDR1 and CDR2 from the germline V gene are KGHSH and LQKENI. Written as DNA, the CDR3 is TGTGCCAGCTCACCACAGGGGGTGAACTATGGCTACACCTTC. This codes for CASSPQGVNYGYTF.

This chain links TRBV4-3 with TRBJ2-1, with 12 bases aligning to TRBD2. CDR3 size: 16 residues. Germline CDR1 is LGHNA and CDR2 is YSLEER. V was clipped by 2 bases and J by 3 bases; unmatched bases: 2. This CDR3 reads CASSQRTSGVYNEQFF. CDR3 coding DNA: TGCGCCAGCAGCCAACGGACTAGCGGGGTCTACAATGAGCAGTTCTTC.

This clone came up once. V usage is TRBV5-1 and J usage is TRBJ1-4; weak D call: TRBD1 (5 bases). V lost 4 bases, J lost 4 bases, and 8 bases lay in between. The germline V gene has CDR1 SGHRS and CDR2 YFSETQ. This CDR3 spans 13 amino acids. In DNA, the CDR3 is TGCGCCAGCAGCGGGGGAGTTAATGAAAAACTGTTTTTT. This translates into CASSGGVNEKLFF. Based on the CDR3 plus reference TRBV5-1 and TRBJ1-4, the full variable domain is KAGVTQTPRYLIKTRGQQVTLSCSPISGHRSVSWYQQTPGQGLQFLFEYFSETQRNKGNFPGRFSGRQFSNSRSEMNVSTLELGDSALYLCASSGGVNEKLFFGSGTQLSVL.

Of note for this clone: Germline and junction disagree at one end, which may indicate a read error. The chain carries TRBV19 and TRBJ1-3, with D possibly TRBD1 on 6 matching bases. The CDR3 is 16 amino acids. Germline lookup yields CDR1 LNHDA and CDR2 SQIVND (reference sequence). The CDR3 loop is CASSLDPGQSGNTIYF. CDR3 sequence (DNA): TGTGCCAGTAGTTTAGACCCGGGACAATCTGGAAACACCATATATTTT.

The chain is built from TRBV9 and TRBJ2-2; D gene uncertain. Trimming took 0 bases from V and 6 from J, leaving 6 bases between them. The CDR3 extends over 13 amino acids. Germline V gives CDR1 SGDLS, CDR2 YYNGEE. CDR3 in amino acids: CASSVVGSGELFF. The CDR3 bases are TGTGCCAGCAGCGTAGTGGGGTCCGGGGAGCTGTTTTTT.

The CDR3 sequence: CASSYPSGRARQDEQFF. The CDR3 DNA is TGTGCCAGCAGCTACCCTAGCGGGAGGGCCAGACAAGATGAGCAGTTCTTC. V is TRBV21-1 and J is TRBJ2-1; the DNA was not used to check the table's D call, TRBD2. TRBV21-1 is a listed pseudogene. This CDR3 contains 17 residues.

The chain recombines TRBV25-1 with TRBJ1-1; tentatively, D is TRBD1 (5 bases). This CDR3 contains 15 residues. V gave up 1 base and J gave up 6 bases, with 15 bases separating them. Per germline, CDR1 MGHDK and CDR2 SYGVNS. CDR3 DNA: TGTGCCAGCAGTGAATTCGGGGGAAAGAGGTCTGAAGCTTTCTTT. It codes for CASSEFGGKRSEAFF.

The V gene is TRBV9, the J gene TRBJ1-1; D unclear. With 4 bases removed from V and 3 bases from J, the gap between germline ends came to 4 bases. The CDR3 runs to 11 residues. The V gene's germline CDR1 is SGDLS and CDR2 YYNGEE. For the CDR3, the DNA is TGTGCCAGCAGCCCCCACACTGAAGCTTTCTTT. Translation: CASSPHTEAFF.

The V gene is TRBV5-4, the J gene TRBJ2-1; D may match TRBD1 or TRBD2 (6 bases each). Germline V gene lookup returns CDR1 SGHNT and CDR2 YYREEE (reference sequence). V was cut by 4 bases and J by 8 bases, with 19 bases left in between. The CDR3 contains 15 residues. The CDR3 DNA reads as TGTGCCAGCAGCCTAAACCCGGGGGCCAGCGATGAGCAGTTCTTC. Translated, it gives CASSLNPGASDEQFF.

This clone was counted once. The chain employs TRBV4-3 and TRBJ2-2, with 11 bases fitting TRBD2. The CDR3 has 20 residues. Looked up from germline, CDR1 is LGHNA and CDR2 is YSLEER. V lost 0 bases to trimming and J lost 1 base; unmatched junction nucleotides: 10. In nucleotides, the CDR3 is TGCGCCAGCAGCCAAGATCACACTAGCGGGAGATCAGGGAACACCGGGGAGCTGTTTTTT. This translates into CASSQDHTSGRSGNTGELFF.

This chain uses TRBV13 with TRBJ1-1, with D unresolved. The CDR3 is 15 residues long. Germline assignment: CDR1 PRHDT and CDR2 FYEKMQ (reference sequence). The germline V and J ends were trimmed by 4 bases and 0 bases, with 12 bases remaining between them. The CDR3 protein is CASSSQKRMNTEAFF. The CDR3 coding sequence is TGTGCCAGCAGCTCCCAAAAGCGGATGAACACTGAAGCTTTCTTT.

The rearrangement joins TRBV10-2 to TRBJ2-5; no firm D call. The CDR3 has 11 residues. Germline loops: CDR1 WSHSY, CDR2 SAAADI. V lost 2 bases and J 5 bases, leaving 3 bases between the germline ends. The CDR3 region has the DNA TGCGCCAGCAGTGAGAGCGAGACCCAGTACTTC. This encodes CASSESETQYF.

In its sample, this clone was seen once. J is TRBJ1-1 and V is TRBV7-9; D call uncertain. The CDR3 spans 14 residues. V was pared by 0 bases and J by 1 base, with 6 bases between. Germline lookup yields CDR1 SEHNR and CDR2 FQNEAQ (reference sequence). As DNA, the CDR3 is TGTGCCAGCAGCTTAGCGGGTGCGAACACTGAAGCTTTCTTT. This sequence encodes CASSLAGANTEAFF.

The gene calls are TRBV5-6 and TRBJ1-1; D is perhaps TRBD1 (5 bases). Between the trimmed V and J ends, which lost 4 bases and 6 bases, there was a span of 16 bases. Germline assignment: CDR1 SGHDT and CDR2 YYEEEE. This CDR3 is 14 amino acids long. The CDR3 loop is CASSDPTGISEAFF. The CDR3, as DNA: TGTGCCAGCAGCGATCCTACAGGTATCTCTGAAGCTTTCTTT.

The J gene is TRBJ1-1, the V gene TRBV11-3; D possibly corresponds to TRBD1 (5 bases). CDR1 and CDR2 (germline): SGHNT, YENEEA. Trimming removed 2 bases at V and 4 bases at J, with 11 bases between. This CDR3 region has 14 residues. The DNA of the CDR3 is TGTGCCAGCAGCTTATACGGGACCGCCACTGAAGCTTTCTTT. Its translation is CASSLYGTATEAFF.

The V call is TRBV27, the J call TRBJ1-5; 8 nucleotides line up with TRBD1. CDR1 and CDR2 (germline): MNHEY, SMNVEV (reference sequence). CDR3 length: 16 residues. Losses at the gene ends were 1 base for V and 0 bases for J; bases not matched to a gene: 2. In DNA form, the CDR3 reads TGTGCCAGCAGTTTATGGGGACAGGATAGCAATCAGCCCCAGCATTTT. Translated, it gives CASSLWGQDSNQPQHF.

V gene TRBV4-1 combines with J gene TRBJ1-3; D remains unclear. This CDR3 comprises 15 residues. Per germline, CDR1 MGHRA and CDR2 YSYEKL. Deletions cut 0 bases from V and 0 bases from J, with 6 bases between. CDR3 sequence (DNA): TGCGCCAGCAGCCAAGATCGCAGCTCTGGAAACACCATATATTTT. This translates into CASSQDRSSGNTIYF.

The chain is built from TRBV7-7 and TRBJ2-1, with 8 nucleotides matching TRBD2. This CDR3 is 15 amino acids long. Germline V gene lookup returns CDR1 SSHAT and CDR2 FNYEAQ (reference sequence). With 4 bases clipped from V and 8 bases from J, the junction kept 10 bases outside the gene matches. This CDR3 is CASSSPAGVGDEQFF. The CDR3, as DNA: TGTGCCAGCAGCTCCCCAGCGGGAGTAGGTGATGAGCAGTTCTTC.

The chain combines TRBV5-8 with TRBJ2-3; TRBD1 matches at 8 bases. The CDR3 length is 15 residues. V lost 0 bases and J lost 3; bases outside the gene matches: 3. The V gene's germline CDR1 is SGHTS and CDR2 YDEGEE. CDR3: CASSLGQGLTDTQYF. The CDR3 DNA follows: TGTGCCAGCAGCTTGGGACAGGGGTTAACAGATACGCAGTATTTT.